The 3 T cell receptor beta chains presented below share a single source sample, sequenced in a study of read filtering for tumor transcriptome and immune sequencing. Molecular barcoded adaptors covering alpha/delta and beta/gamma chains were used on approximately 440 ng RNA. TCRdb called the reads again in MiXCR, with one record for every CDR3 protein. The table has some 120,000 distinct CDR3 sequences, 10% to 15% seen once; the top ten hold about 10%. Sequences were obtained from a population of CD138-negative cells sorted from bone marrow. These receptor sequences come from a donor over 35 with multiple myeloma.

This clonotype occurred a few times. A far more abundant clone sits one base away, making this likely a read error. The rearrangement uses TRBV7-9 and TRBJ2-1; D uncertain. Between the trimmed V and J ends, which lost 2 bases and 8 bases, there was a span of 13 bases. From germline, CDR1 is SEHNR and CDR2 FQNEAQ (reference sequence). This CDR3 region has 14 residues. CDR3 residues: CASSLTPVSDEQFF. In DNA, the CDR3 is TGTGCCAGCAGCTTAACGCCAGTCTCCGATGAGCAGTTCTTC.

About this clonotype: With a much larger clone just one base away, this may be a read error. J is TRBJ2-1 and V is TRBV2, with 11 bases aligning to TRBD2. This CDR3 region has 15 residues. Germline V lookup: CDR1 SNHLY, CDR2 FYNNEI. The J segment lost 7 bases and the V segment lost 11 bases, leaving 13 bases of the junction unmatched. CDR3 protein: CAGVPLAGGSNEQFF. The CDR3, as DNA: TGTGCCGGCGTACCTCTAGCGGGAGGATCAAATGAGCAGTTCTTC.

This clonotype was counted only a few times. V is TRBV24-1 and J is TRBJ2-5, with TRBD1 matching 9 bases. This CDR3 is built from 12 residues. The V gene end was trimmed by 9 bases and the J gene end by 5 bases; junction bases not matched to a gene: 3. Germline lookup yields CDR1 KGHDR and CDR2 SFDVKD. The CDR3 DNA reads TGTGCCACCGGACAGGGGCGCGAGACCCAGTACTTC. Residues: CATGQGRETQYF.